One T cell receptor (beta chain) is described in this entry. This specimen belongs to a study of cytomegalovirus exposure and HLA in healthy donors. Trimming removed 8 bases at V and 5 bases at J, with 24 bases between. Germline V gives CDR1 MNHEY, CDR2 SMNVEV (reference sequence). The CDR3 covers 16 residues. Use of 60 Vbeta and 13 Jbeta primers characterized the PCR. Measured with immunoSEQ multiplex PCR; TCRdb has only the in-frame clones, and not every one. The profile shows tens of thousands of clones, approximately 71% of them singletons. The chain joins TRBV27 to TRBJ1-2, with D possibly TRBD1 on 5 matching bases. Sequenced material: PBMCs. The TCR comes from a man in his fifties in good health and CMV-seropositive. The CDR3 protein is CASGRQTHTSEYGYTF. Written as DNA, the CDR3 is TGTGCCAGCGGACGACAGACCCACACCAGTGAATATGGCTACACCTTC.